Below, 20 T cell receptor beta chains from the same sample are listed, as sequenced in a study of OX40 agonist ivuxolimab in advanced cancers. Only in-frame clones appear in the TCRdb table, and some are missing; sequencing was by immunoSEQ multiplex PCR. Of over 60,000 clones detected, approximately 82% appear once; the ten largest clones hold over 6.5%. The material sequenced was CD4+ or CD8+ T cells sorted from blood, taken in a trial of the OX40 agonist ivuxolimab. Receptors were obtained from an adult with an advanced solid tumor such as melanoma, head and neck, liver or kidney cancer.

The J gene is TRBJ2-7, the V gene TRBV7-9; TRBD1 might be the D (7 bases). CDR1 is SEHNR and CDR2 is FQNEAQ in the germline V gene (reference sequence). This CDR3 spans 16 amino acids. Between the trimmed V and J ends, which lost 5 bases and 0 bases, there was a span of 17 bases. In nucleotides, the CDR3 is TGTGCCAGCAGCGGGCGGGACAGCTCCTTCTCCTACGAGCAGTACTTC. Its translation: CASSGRDSSFSYEQYF. Complete variable domain (other parts from reference TRBV7-9 and TRBJ2-7): DTGVSQNPRHKITKRGQNVTFRCDPISEHNRLYWYRQTLGQGPEFLTYFQNEAQLEKSRLLSDRFSAERPKGSFSTLEIQRTEQGDSAMYLCASSGRDSSFSYEQYFGPGTRLTVT.

Only one count was recorded for this clone. The rearrangement uses TRBV5-4 and TRBJ2-5; possible D gene TRBD2, 6 bases. Germline V gene lookup returns CDR1 SGHNT and CDR2 YYREEE (reference sequence). This CDR3 spans 15 amino acids. With 2 bases removed from V and 3 bases from J, the gap between germline ends came to 14 bases. The CDR3 sequence: CASSLSGGSEETQYF. DNA of the CDR3: TGTGCCAGCAGCTTAAGTGGGGGGTCCGAAGAGACCCAGTACTTC.

This clone turned up a few times. This chain uses TRBV28 with TRBJ1-2; perhaps TRBD1 as D (5 bases). The CDR3 extends over 13 amino acids. Trimming stripped 2 bases from V and 2 bases from J, with 6 bases between. Germline CDR1 and CDR2: MDHEN and SYDVKM. CDR3 sequence: CASSLPGNYGYTF. The CDR3 coding sequence is TGTGCCAGCAGTTTACCAGGGAACTATGGCTACACCTTC.

CDR3 DNA sequence: TGTGCCAGTAGTATTAAACGACGCGTCCAAGAGACCCAGTACTTC. As protein: CASSIKRRVQETQYF. V is TRBV19 and J is TRBJ2-5; no firm D call. The V end lost 3 bases, the J end lost 1 base, and 12 bases lay between the germline ends. CDR3 length equals 15 residues. Germline CDR1 is LNHDA and CDR2 is SQIVND (reference sequence).

The V gene is TRBV6-4, the J gene TRBJ2-5; no clear D gene. The germline V and J ends were trimmed by 2 bases and 5 bases, with 9 bases remaining between them. Germline V CDR1 and CDR2: MRHNA, SNTAGT. The CDR3 runs 13 residues. The CDR3 DNA reads TGTGCCAGCAGTGACACGCCCGGGGAGACCCAGTACTTC. This codes for CASSDTPGETQYF.

The chain joins TRBV12-5 to TRBJ1-4; D is ambiguous. The germline V and J ends were trimmed by 1 base and 2 bases, with 11 bases remaining between them. Looked up from germline, CDR1 is LGHNT and CDR2 is FRNRAP. CDR3 length: 16 residues. CDR3 sequence (DNA): TGTGCTAGTGGTTTGGCCAGGCTGGGGACTAATGAAAAACTGTTTTTT. This translates into CASGLARLGTNEKLFF.

The chain recombines TRBV6-1 with TRBJ1-1; 8 bases align to TRBD1. This CDR3 has 13 amino acids. The germline V gene encodes CDR1 MNHNS and CDR2 SASEGT. J was trimmed by 11 bases and V by 5 bases; bases with no gene match: 10. The CDR3 sequence: CASSLEQGVRAFF. The CDR3 bases are TGTGCCAGCAGTTTAGAACAGGGGGTTCGGGCTTTCTTT.

This clone was seen a few times. The gene calls are TRBV10-1 and TRBJ2-3; TRBD2 aligns across 9 bases. The V segment lost 3 bases and the J segment 6 bases; nucleotides outside the gene matches: 7. Germline CDR1 WNHNN, CDR2 SYGVQD (reference sequence). The CDR3 is 15 residues long. The CDR3 spells CASSEIAGARDTQYF. The CDR3 bases are TGCGCCAGCAGTGAAATAGCGGGGGCCAGGGATACGCAGTATTTT.

The chain combines TRBV28 with TRBJ2-1; 10 positions match TRBD2. The CDR3 spans 16 residues. Germline CDR1 is MDHEN and CDR2 is SYDVKM. Trimming at V came to 3 bases and at J to 3 bases, leaving 5 bases not matched to a gene. CDR3 amino acids: CASSFVGLADYNEQFF. CDR3 nucleotides: TGTGCCAGCAGTTTCGTTGGACTAGCGGACTACAATGAGCAGTTCTTC.

The chain couples TRBV4-3 to TRBJ1-4; D may be TRBD1 (6 bases). Germline lookup yields CDR1 LGHNA and CDR2 YSLEER. This CDR3 spans 15 amino acids. V was cut by 0 bases and J by 6 bases, with 11 bases left in between. The CDR3 DNA is TGCGCCAGCAGCCAAGAACCGGACAGCGATGAAAAACTGTTTTTT. This gives the protein CASSQEPDSDEKLFF.

The chain links TRBV5-4 to TRBJ2-3; 10 bases map to TRBD1. CDR3 length: 17 amino acids. J was trimmed by 1 base and V by 6 bases; bases with no gene match: 11. Germline V gene sequence: CDR1 SGHNT, CDR2 YYREEE (reference sequence). This CDR3 reads CASTKPTGTGGTDTQYF. The CDR3 DNA reads as TGTGCCAGCACCAAGCCGACCGGGACAGGGGGCACAGATACGCAGTATTTT. Together with reference TRBV5-4 and TRBJ2-3, the CDR3 gives the full variable domain: ETGVTQSPTHLIKTRGQQVTLRCSSQSGHNTVSWYQQALGQGPQFIFQYYREEENGRGNFPPRFSGLQFPNYSSELNVNALELDDSALYLCASTKPTGTGGTDTQYFGPGTRLTVL.

This chain joins TRBV5-1 and TRBJ2-3, with 11 bases that match TRBD1. V lost 4 bases to trimming and J lost 5 bases; unmatched junction nucleotides: 3. This CDR3 has 14 residues. The germline V gene has CDR1 SGHRS and CDR2 YFSETQ. The CDR3 protein is CASSAGQGGDTQYF. In DNA, the CDR3 is TGCGCCAGCAGCGCGGGACAGGGGGGAGATACGCAGTATTTT.

The chain has TRBV6-1 and TRBJ2-7; D may be TRBD1 (6 bases). The ends were cut back, 3 bases at V and 9 bases at J, with 15 bases in the middle. CDR3 length: 13 amino acids. CDR1 and CDR2 from the germline V gene are MNHNS and SASEGT. The CDR3 DNA reads TGTGCCAGCAGTGAGGGGGCGCGCCTGTGGCAGTACTTC. Translating it yields CASSEGARLWQYF.

This sequence joins TRBV29-1 and TRBJ1-1; TRBD1 is a possible D gene (5 bases). Trimming took 3 bases from V and 3 from J, leaving 20 bases between them. The CDR3 consists of 16 residues. Germline-derived CDR1 and CDR2 are SQVTM and ANQGSEA. Here the CDR3 reads CSVDGLAGFGDTEAFF. For the CDR3, the DNA is TGCAGCGTTGATGGTCTGGCAGGGTTTGGGGACACTGAAGCTTTCTTT.

This clone appeared once. V and J are TRBV6-1 and TRBJ2-3; TRBD2 might be the D (5 bases). The CDR3 is made up of 13 amino acids. Trimming took off 0 bases at V and 7 bases at J, with 8 bases between the two ends. In germline, CDR1 is MNHNS, CDR2 SASEGT. The CDR3 nucleotides are TGTGCCAGCAGTGAAGCGACGGGGTATACGCAGTATTTT. Its protein product is CASSEATGYTQYF.

The table lists this clone with a few counts. The CDR3 here is CASSSPSGTPRGYEQYF. The DNA for the CDR3 is TGTGCCAGCAGTTCACCTTCCGGGACACCGCGGGGCTACGAGCAGTACTTC. The V and J genes are TRBV28 and TRBJ2-7; either TRBD1 or TRBD2 may fit D (6 bases each). CDR1 and CDR2 from the germline V gene are MDHEN and SYDVKM. V gave up 4 bases and J gave up 3 bases, with 22 bases separating them. The CDR3 has 17 amino acids.

The rearrangement links TRBV4-1 to TRBJ2-3; D is ambiguous. Trimming left V 5 bases short and J 0 bases short, with 15 bases between. The CDR3 contains 16 residues. Germline loops: CDR1 MGHRA, CDR2 YSYEKL. The CDR3 sequence is CASSVRPPSSTDTQYF. CDR3 DNA: TGCGCCAGCAGCGTACGCCCCCCTTCTAGCACAGATACGCAGTATTTT.

V usage is TRBV28 and J usage is TRBJ2-7; 10 bases match TRBD2. Trimming cost V 5 bases and J 2 bases; bases outside gene matches: 3. Germline CDR1 is MDHEN and CDR2 is SYDVKM. The CDR3 is 14 residues long. The CDR3 here is CASSPGLATYEQYF. The CDR3 DNA is TGTGCCAGCAGTCCGGGACTAGCGACCTACGAGCAGTACTTC.

The J gene is TRBJ1-1, the V gene TRBV29-1, with a possible D match to TRBD1 (5 bases). The CDR3 consists of 12 residues. Trimming cost V 4 bases and J 5 bases, with 11 bases left between them. Germline V gene data show CDR1 as SQVTM and CDR2 as ANQGSEA. Here the CDR3 reads CSVVIGGTEAFF. The CDR3 coding sequence is TGCAGCGTTGTCATTGGGGGGACTGAAGCTTTCTTT.

The chain employs TRBV2 and TRBJ1-1, with D tentatively TRBD1 (5 bases). Germline loops: CDR1 SNHLY, CDR2 FYNNEI. V was pared by 1 base and J by 6 bases, with 12 bases between. The CDR3 runs to 14 residues. Here the CDR3 DNA reads TGTGCCAGCAGTGAAGGGGGGGGTTTGTCTGAAGCTTTCTTT. Protein: CASSEGGGLSEAFF.